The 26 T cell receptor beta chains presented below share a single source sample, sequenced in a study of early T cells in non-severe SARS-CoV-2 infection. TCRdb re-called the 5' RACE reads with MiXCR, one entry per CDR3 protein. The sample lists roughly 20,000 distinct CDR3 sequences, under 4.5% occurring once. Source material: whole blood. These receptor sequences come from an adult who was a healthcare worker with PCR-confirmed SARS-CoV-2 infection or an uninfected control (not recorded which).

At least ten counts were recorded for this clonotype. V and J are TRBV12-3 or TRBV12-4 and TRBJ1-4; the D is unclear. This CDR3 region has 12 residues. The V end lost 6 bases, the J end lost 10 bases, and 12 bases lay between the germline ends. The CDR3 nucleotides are TGTGCCAGCAGCGATAAAAAGGCAAAACTGTTTTTT. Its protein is CASSDKKAKLFF.

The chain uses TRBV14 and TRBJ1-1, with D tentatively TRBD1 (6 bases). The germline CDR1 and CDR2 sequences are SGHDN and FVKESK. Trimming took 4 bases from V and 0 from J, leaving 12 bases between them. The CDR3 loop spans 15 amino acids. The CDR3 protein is CASSPKGGMNTEAFF. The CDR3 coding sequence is TGTGCCAGCAGCCCAAAGGGGGGTATGAACACTGAAGCTTTCTTT.

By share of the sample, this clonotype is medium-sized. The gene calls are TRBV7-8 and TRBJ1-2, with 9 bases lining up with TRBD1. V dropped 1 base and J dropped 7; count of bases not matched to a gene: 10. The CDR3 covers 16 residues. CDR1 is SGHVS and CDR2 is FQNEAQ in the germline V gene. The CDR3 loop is CASSLEPGQGRSGYTF. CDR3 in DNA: TGTGCCAGCAGCTTAGAACCGGGACAGGGTCGGAGTGGCTACACCTTC.

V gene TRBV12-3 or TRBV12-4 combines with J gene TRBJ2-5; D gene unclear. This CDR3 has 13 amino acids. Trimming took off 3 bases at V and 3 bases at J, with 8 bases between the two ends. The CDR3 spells CASSFPQKETQYF. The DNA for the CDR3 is TGTGCCAGCAGTTTCCCCCAGAAAGAGACCCAGTACTTC.

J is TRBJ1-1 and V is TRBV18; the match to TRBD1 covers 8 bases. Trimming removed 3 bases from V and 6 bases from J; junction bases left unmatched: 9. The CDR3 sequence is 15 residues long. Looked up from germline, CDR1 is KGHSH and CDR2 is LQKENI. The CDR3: CASSPAGQGGAEAFF. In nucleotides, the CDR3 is TGTGCCAGCTCACCCGCAGGACAGGGCGGAGCTGAAGCTTTCTTT.

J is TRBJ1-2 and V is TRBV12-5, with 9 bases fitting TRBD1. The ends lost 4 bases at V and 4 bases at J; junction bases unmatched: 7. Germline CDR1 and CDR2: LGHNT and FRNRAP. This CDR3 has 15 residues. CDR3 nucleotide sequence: TGTGCTAGTGGTTCTATACAGGGGGCAGGCTATGGCTACACCTTC. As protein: CASGSIQGAGYGYTF.

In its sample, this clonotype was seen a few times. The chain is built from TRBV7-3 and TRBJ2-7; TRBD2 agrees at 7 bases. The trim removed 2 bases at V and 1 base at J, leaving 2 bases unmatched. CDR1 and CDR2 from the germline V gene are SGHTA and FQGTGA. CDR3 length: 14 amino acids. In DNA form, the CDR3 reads TGTGCCAGCAGCTTAGGAGCGGGATCCTACGAGCAGTACTTC. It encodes CASSLGAGSYEQYF.

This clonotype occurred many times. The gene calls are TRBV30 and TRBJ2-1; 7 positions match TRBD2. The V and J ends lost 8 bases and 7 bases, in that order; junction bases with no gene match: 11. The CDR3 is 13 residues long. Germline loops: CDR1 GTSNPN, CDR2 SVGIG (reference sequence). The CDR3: CAHPGAGGNEQFF. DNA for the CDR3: TGTGCCCATCCCGGGGCCGGGGGGAATGAGCAGTTCTTC.

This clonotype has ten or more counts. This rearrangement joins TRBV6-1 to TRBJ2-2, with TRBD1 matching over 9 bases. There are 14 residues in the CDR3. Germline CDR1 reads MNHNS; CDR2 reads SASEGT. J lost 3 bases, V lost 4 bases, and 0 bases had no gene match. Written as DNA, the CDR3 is TGTGCCAGCAGTGGACAGGGGGACACCGGGGAGCTGTTTTTT. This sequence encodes CASSGQGDTGELFF.

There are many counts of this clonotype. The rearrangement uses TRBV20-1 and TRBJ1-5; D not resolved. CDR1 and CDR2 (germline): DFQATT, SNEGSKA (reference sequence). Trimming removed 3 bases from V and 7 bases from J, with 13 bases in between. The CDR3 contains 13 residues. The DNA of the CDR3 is TGCAGTGCTAGGAGGAGAAAATGGCAGCCCCAGCATTTT. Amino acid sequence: CSARRRKWQPQHF.

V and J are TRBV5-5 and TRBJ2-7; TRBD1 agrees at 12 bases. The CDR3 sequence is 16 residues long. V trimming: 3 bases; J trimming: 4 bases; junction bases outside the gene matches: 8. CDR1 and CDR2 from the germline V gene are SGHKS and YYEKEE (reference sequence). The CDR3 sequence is CASSSDRDRGLYEQYF. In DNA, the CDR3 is TGTGCCAGCAGCTCCGACCGGGACAGGGGGCTGTACGAGCAGTACTTC.

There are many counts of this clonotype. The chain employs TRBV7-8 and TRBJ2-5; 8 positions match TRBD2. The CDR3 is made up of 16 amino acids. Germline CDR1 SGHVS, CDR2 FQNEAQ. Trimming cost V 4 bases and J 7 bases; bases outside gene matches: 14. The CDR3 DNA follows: TGTGCCAGCAGCTCCCCGGGGGGGGCCCAGTTAGCGACCCAGTACTTC. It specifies CASSSPGGAQLATQYF.

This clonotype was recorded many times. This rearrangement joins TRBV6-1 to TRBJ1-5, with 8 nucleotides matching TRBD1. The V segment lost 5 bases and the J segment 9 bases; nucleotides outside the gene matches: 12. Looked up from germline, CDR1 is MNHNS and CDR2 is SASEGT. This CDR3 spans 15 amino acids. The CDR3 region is CASSYEGQGLRPQHF. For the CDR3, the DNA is TGTGCCAGCAGTTACGAAGGACAGGGACTTCGGCCCCAGCATTTT.

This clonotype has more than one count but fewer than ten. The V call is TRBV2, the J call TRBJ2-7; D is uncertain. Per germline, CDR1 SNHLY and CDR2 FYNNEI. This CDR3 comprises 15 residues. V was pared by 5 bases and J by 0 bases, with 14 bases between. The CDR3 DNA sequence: TGTGCCAGCAGTTCGGACGCCTTGAGCTCCTACGAGCAGTACTTC. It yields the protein CASSSDALSSYEQYF.

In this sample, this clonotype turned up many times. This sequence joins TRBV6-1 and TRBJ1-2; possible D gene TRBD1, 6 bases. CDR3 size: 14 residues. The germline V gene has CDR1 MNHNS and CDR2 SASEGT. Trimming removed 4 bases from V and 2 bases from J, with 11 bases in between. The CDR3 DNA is TGTGCCAGCAGTGCCACTACAGGGAACTATGGCTACACCTTC. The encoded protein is CASSATTGNYGYTF.

The CDR3 reads CSARPSTGNYGYTF. The CDR3 DNA reads as TGCAGTGCTCGACCCTCGACAGGGAACTATGGCTACACCTTC. The chain uses TRBV20-1 and TRBJ1-2; 7 bases fit TRBD1. V was clipped by 5 bases and J by 2 bases; unmatched bases: 8. This CDR3 is built from 14 residues. The germline V gene encodes CDR1 DFQATT and CDR2 SNEGSKA (reference sequence).

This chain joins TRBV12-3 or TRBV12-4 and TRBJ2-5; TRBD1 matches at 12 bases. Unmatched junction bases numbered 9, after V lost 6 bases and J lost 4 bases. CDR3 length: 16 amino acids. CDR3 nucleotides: TGTGCCAGCAGCTACACCGGGACAGGGGGCGGAGAGACCCAGTACTTC. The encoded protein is CASSYTGTGGGETQYF.

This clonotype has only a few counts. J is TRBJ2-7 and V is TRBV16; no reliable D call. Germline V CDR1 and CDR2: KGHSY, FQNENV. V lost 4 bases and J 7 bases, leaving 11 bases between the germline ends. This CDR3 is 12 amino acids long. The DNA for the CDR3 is TGTGCCAGCAGCCCGCTGACCTGGGAGCAGTACTTC. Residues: CASSPLTWEQYF.

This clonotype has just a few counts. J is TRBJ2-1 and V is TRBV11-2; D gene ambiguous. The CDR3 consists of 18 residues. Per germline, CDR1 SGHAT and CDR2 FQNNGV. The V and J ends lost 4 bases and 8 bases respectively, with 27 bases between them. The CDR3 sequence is CASSSFRASTARVHEQFF. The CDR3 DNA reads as TGTGCCAGCAGCTCGTTCCGGGCTTCGACTGCCCGTGTCCATGAGCAGTTCTTC.

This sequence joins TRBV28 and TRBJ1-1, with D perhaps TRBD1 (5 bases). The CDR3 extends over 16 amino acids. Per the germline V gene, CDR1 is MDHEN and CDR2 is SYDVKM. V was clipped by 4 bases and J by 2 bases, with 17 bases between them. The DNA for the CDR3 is TGTGCCAGCAGTTCCCAAAGTGACAGAGGAAACACTGAAGCTTTCTTT. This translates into CASSSQSDRGNTEAFF.

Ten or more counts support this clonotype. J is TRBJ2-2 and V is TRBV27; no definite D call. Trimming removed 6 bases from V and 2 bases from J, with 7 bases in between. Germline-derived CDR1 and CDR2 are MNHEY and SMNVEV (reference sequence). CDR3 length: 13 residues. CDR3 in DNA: TGTGCCAGCAGCGATACCAACACCGGGGAGCTGTTTTTT. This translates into CASSDTNTGELFF.

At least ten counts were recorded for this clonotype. The CDR3 here is CSAHTITGTQYF. CDR3 bases: TGCAGTGCTCATACTATCACCGGGACCCAGTACTTC. V usage is TRBV20-1 and J usage is TRBJ2-5, with no clear D. This CDR3 comprises 12 residues. V shed 5 bases and J shed 7 bases, with 14 bases lying between them. Germline V lookup: CDR1 DFQATT, CDR2 SNEGSKA (reference sequence).

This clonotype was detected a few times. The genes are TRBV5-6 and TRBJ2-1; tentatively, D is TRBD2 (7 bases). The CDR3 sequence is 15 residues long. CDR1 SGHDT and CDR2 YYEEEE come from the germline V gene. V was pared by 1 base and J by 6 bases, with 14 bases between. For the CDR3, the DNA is TGTGCCAGCAGCTTGATAGTGCGGGGGCCCAATGAGCAGTTCTTC. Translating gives CASSLIVRGPNEQFF.

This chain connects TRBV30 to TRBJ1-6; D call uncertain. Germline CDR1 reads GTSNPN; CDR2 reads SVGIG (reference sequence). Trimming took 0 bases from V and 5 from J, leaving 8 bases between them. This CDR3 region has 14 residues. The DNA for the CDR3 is TGTGCCTGGAGTGTTGGTGGAAATAATTCACCCCTCCACTTT. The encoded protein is CAWSVGGNNSPLHF.

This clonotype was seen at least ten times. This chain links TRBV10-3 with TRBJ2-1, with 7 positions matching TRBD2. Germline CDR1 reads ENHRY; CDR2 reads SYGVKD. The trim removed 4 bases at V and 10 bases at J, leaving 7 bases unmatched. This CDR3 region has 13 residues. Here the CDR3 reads CAISVLAAAEQFF. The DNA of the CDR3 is TGTGCCATCAGTGTCCTAGCGGCCGCGGAGCAGTTCTTC.

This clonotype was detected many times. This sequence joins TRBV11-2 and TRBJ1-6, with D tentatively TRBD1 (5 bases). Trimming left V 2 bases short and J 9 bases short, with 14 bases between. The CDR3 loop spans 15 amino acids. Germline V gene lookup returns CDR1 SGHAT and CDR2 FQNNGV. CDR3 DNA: TGTGCCAGCAGCTTATCGGGGGACCCGGGTTCACCCCTCCACTTT. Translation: CASSLSGDPGSPLHF.